These 23 T cell receptor beta chains were all obtained from the same sample, sequenced in a study of T cells after yellow fever vaccination. Each CDR3 protein gets one entry after TCRdb re-called the 5' RACE reads with MiXCR. The table has 300,000 to 450,000 distinct CDR3 sequences, approximately 8% seen once. Sequencing was performed on PBMCs, taken 45 days after the first yellow fever vaccination. Receptors were obtained from a man aged 18 to 30 who received the YFV17D yellow fever vaccine.

The chain employs TRBV20-1 and TRBJ1-1; 7 bases are shared with TRBD1. This CDR3 is built from 13 residues. Germline CDR1 DFQATT, CDR2 SNEGSKA (reference sequence). Losses at the gene ends were 6 bases for V and 4 bases for J; bases not matched to a gene: 8. The CDR3 spells CSAFGQVGTEAFF. CDR3 nucleotides: TGCAGTGCGTTCGGACAGGTAGGCACTGAAGCTTTCTTT.

This clonotype was seen more than once but under ten times. The chain has TRBV15 and TRBJ2-7, with TRBD1 matching over 7 bases. CDR3 length: 14 residues. Germline assignment: CDR1 LNHNV and CDR2 YYDKDF (reference sequence). Trimming at V came to 5 bases and at J to 2 bases, leaving 6 bases not matched to a gene. CDR3 sequence: CATSSQGKAYEQYF. The DNA of the CDR3 is TGTGCCACCAGCTCACAGGGGAAAGCCTACGAGCAGTACTTC.

This clonotype was seen a handful of times. V gene TRBV4-1 combines with J gene TRBJ2-1; 10 nucleotides align to TRBD2. The V gene end was trimmed by 3 bases and the J gene end by 2 bases; junction bases not matched to a gene: 4. This CDR3 is 16 amino acids long. Germline assignment: CDR1 MGHRA and CDR2 YSYEKL. The CDR3 is CASSHVSGGPYNEQFF. The CDR3 DNA is TGCGCCAGCAGCCACGTTAGCGGGGGGCCCTACAATGAGCAGTTCTTC.

This clonotype was counted a few times. The chain links TRBV19 to TRBJ2-7; the match to TRBD1 covers 11 bases. This CDR3 comprises 15 residues. Germline V gives CDR1 LNHDA, CDR2 SQIVND (reference sequence). Trimming removed 5 bases from V and 4 bases from J; junction bases left unmatched: 7. DNA for the CDR3: TGTGCCAGTAGTTTTGGACAGGGGGCCAGATACGAGCAGTACTTC. Translating it yields CASSFGQGARYEQYF.

This clonotype has only a few counts. V gene TRBV20-1 combines with J gene TRBJ1-6; D is uncertain. Germline CDR1 is DFQATT and CDR2 is SNEGSKA (reference sequence). This CDR3 has 14 amino acids. The CDR3, as DNA: TGCAGCCCGAGCCTCCGGGAGATGTATTCACCCCTCCACTTT. This codes for CSPSLREMYSPLHF.

This clonotype has just a few counts. This chain connects TRBV7-2 to TRBJ2-2, with D hard to call. The CDR3 totals 12 residues. The germline gives CDR1 SGHTA, CDR2 FQGNSA. Between the trimmed V and J ends, which lost 3 bases and 8 bases, there was a span of 7 bases. The CDR3 spells CASSFRAGELFF. As DNA, the CDR3 is TGTGCCAGCAGCTTTAGGGCGGGGGAGCTGTTTTTT.

CDR3 residues: CASSLQLAGGRGIQYF. The DNA for the CDR3 is TGTGCCAGCAGCCTCCAACTAGCGGGGGGGCGCGGCATTCAGTACTTC. The chain employs TRBV7-2 and TRBJ2-4; 13 bases match TRBD2. The CDR3 extends over 16 amino acids. The germline gives CDR1 SGHTA, CDR2 FQGNSA. The trim removed 5 bases at V and 9 bases at J, leaving 10 bases unmatched.

This chain links TRBV4-2 with TRBJ2-6, with D possibly TRBD1 on 6 matching bases. CDR3 length: 16 residues. The V gene lost 3 bases and the J gene lost 2 bases, with 11 bases spanning the gap. The germline V gene has CDR1 LGHNA and CDR2 YNFKEQ. CDR3 sequence (DNA): TGTGCCAGCAGCCAGACAGGCGAAACTGGGGCCAACGTCCTGACTTTC. It is translated as CASSQTGETGANVLTF.

J is TRBJ1-1 and V is TRBV18; D is ambiguous. The germline CDR1 and CDR2 sequences are KGHSH and LQKENI. The length of the CDR3 is 14 residues. V dropped 3 bases and J dropped 0 bases, with 8 bases sitting between them. CDR3 loop: CASSPPAVNTEAFF. Written as DNA, the CDR3 is TGTGCCAGCTCACCTCCGGCGGTGAACACTGAAGCTTTCTTT.

The DNA of the CDR3 is TGCGCCAGCAGCCAAGGTCGAGTATACTCTGGAAACACCATATATTTT. It encodes CASSQGRVYSGNTIYF. The gene calls are TRBV4-1 and TRBJ1-3, with D unresolved. This CDR3 is 16 amino acids long. CDR1 is MGHRA and CDR2 is YSYEKL in the germline V gene. Trimming removed 1 base from V and 0 bases from J, with 10 bases in between.

The chain is built from TRBV20-1 and TRBJ2-7, with 9 bases lining up with TRBD2. This CDR3 spans 14 amino acids. V was clipped by 0 bases and J by 5 bases; unmatched bases: 5. Germline CDR1 is DFQATT and CDR2 is SNEGSKA (reference sequence). This CDR3 reads CSAREASGVNEQYV. The CDR3 DNA reads TGCAGTGCTAGAGAAGCTAGCGGGGTGAACGAGCAGTACGTC.

V and J are TRBV29-1 and TRBJ1-2; D not resolved. With 5 bases removed from V and 6 bases from J, the gap between germline ends came to 13 bases. This CDR3 contains 12 residues. CDR1 is SQVTM, CDR2 ANQGSEA, per germline. The CDR3 sequence is CSVSPRGDGYTF. CDR3 in DNA: TGCAGCGTTTCCCCCCGGGGAGATGGCTACACCTTC.

J is TRBJ1-5 and V is TRBV4-2, with 8 bases fitting TRBD1. The CDR3 is 13 residues long. Germline loops: CDR1 LGHNA, CDR2 YNFKEQ. Trimming removed 4 bases from V and 10 bases from J; junction bases left unmatched: 6. CDR3 sequence: CASSRLQGGPQHF. CDR3 sequence (DNA): TGTGCCAGCAGCCGATTACAGGGGGGTCCCCAGCATTTT.

In its sample, this clonotype was seen many times. The rearrangement links TRBV18 to TRBJ2-5, with D possibly matching TRBD1 (6 bases). This CDR3 spans 13 amino acids. Deletions cut 0 bases from V and 4 bases from J, with 6 bases between. Looked up from germline, CDR1 is KGHSH and CDR2 is LQKENI. CDR3 region: CASSPPGAETQYF. Here the CDR3 DNA reads TGTGCCAGCTCACCACCGGGGGCAGAGACCCAGTACTTC.

This clonotype has only a few counts. This rearrangement joins TRBV2 to TRBJ2-7; the D call may be TRBD1 or TRBD2 (6 bases each). V was shortened by 1 base and J by 6 bases, with 10 bases between the two germline ends. The CDR3 covers 13 residues. Germline V gene data show CDR1 as SNHLY and CDR2 as FYNNEI. CDR3 loop: CASSEEGGLEQYV. Written as DNA, the CDR3 is TGTGCCAGCAGTGAAGAGGGGGGACTCGAGCAGTACGTC.

This chain uses TRBV19 with TRBJ1-2; 7 positions agree with TRBD1. The germline V gene encodes CDR1 LNHDA and CDR2 SQIVND (reference sequence). This CDR3 comprises 14 residues. V lost 6 bases to trimming and J lost 4 bases; unmatched junction nucleotides: 8. The CDR3 DNA is TGTGCCAGTAGCCAGACAGGGATCGGCTATGGCTACACCTTC. Translated, it gives CASSQTGIGYGYTF.

The chain uses TRBV6-6 and TRBJ1-5; D is ambiguous. The V gene's germline CDR1 is MNHNY and CDR2 SVGAGI (reference sequence). There are 12 residues in the CDR3. The V and J ends lost 0 bases and 11 bases respectively, with 8 bases between them. The DNA of the CDR3 is TGTGCCAGCAGTTACTCATCGGGGTCCCAGCATTTT. Protein product: CASSYSSGSQHF.

The chain is built from TRBV3-1 and TRBJ2-7; tentative D call: TRBD1 (5 bases). Trimming shortened V by 1 base and J by 4 bases, and 14 bases separated the two germline ends. CDR3 length: 15 residues. The germline CDR1 and CDR2 sequences are LGHDT and YNNKEL (reference sequence). CDR3 protein: CASSQGQPSWYEQYF. The CDR3 DNA is TGTGCCAGCAGCCAAGGACAGCCGAGCTGGTACGAGCAGTACTTC.

This clonotype was observed a few times. V gene TRBV2 combines with J gene TRBJ1-5; D is ambiguous. With 3 bases removed from V and 4 bases from J, the gap between germline ends came to 10 bases. Germline V gives CDR1 SNHLY, CDR2 FYNNEI. CDR3 size: 14 residues. The CDR3 nucleotides are TGTGCCAGCAGTGAGCAGGTCCCTAATCAGCCCCAGCATTTT. Translating gives CASSEQVPNQPQHF.

This clonotype showed up just a few times. The V call is TRBV24-1, the J call TRBJ1-2, with unresolved D. This CDR3 contains 12 residues. Germline V gene sequence: CDR1 KGHDR, CDR2 SFDVKD. V lost 7 bases, J lost 8 bases, and 13 bases lay in between. The CDR3 nucleotides read TGTGCCACCAGCCCAGGCCTTGGGGGCTACACCTTC. Amino acids: CATSPGLGGYTF.

A few counts support this clonotype. J is TRBJ2-3 and V is TRBV2; D gene ambiguous. V lost 10 bases to trimming and J lost 2 bases, with 22 bases between them. The CDR3 sequence is 16 residues long. The germline V gene has CDR1 SNHLY and CDR2 FYNNEI. In DNA, the CDR3 is TGTGCCAACACGACATCCGCAGTAATTACCACAGATACGCAGTATTTT. Amino acid sequence: CANTTSAVITTDTQYF.

This clonotype was found a few times. The rearrangement uses TRBV6-1 and TRBJ1-5; 8 bases map to TRBD1. The CDR3 covers 16 residues. Germline V CDR1 and CDR2: MNHNS, SASEGT. V trimming: 5 bases; J trimming: 3 bases; junction bases outside the gene matches: 9. The CDR3 reads CASSPGGIFNNQPQHF. CDR3 DNA sequence: TGTGCCAGCAGTCCAGGGGGCATCTTCAACAATCAGCCCCAGCATTTT.

The chain uses TRBV29-1 and TRBJ2-1; TRBD1 aligns across 11 bases. V was clipped by 6 bases and J by 7 bases; unmatched bases: 5. The CDR3 consists of 13 residues. Germline V lookup: CDR1 SQVTM, CDR2 ANQGSEA. The CDR3 DNA reads as TGCAGCGTCTTTGGGACAGGGGGAAATGAGCAGTTCTTC. Protein product: CSVFGTGGNEQFF.